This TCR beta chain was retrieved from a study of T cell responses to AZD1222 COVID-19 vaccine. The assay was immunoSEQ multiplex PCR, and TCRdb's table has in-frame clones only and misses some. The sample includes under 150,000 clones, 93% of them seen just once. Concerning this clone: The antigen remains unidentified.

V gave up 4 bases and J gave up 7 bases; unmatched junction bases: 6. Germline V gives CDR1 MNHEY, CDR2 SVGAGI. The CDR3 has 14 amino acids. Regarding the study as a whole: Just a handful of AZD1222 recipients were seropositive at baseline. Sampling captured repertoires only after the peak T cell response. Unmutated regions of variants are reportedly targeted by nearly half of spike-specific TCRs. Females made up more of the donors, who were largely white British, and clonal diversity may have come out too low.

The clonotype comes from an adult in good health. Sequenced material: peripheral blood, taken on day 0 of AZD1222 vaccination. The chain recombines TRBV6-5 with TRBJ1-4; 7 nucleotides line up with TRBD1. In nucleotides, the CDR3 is TGTGCCAGCAGTTTCAGGGGGGATGGTGAAAAACTGTTTTTT. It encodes CASSFRGDGEKLFF.